Included here is one T cell receptor (beta chain) sequence, with context. Its antigen is still unknown. Per-nucleotide qualities are absent, and no much larger clonotype sits a single base away. The data stem from a study of cytomegalovirus exposure and HLA in healthy donors (dated by TCRdb to about 2017). A note on the overall study: An earlier analysis of approximately 550 of the donors reported roughly 300 Gb of sequence data and roughly 110 million unique TCR beta sequences from some 180 million T cells. The genetic ancestry cluster associated with self-reported Caucasian donors included around four fifths of the approximately 430 genotyped donors. Every discovery cohort repertoire had been produced on one sequencing platform. Because of strong linkage in the cohort, roughly five DR-DQ haplotypes were treated as single units for association and clustering. In the later analysis, no new phenotypic data were used to find candidate immune exposures; instead, reliance was placed on TCR beta sequences and their occurrence across donors. The study aimed to test whether signatures of past pathogen exposure could be identified by cataloging public T cell receptors. Along with the approximately 700-subject first cohort, a separate validation cohort of 120 different subjects was used. Typing coverage differed by locus: A, B, C, DRB1 and DQB1 were typed in about 629-640 donors, DQA1 in 500 to 550, DPA1 in some 610, and DPB1 in 472. Approximately 300 gigabases of sequencing data and 70 million to 100 million unique TCR sequences made up an early release that covered several hundred HLA-typed donors. A later genetic analysis took genome-wide SNP genotypes for about three fifths of the roughly 700 donors and used that subset as a discovery cohort. In an earlier analysis of 587 of the donors, high-throughput TCR beta sequencing was used to judge whether each TCR beta V gene segment behaved as functional or pseudogenic. Class I and class II HLA loci were covered by the typing at four-digit resolution. To study patterns of TCR occurrence, a later analysis re-analyzed previously published TCR beta repertoires from under 750 donors and added high-resolution HLA genotyping. On average, around 230,000 unique TCR beta nucleotide sequences were sequenced per donor among a few hundred genotyped donors of the cohort, with roughly 18% of those sequences being non-productive. Donor age, sex, ethnicity and CMV serostatus were collected together with the repertoire data. The study combined high-throughput TCR immunosequencing, statistical association of individual TCRs with disease status, and machine learning to predict cytomegalovirus infection status. Using immunosequencing, the study profiled T cell repertoires from about 650 subjects and related those repertoires to cytomegalovirus serostatus. General findings and caveats noted by the study authors: A later genetic analysis reported fewer N-insertions in productive TCRs among donors in an Asian-associated ancestry cluster than the approximately 700-donor mean. Because HLA typing was unavailable for some donors at each locus, only the typed subset was used in association tests. A further reported finding was that TCR beta sequences accurately predicted the HLA-A and HLA-B alleles for most subjects in the first cohort. Most TCR sequences were seen in very few donors, while some public TCRs were found in many individuals. In this cohort, only TCR beta chains were sequenced, and detectable features were limited by the absence of alpha or paired-chain data. It was suggested by the authors that the approach could potentially be generalized to other disease states and immunological phenotypes. Compared with equally common non-associated chains, HLA-associated TCR beta chains in a later analysis were more clonally expanded and had lower generation probabilities. The earlier analysis of about 600 of the donors excluded 15 to 20 rarely observed V segments, including chromosome 9 orphons, because counts were too low. Immune exposure information for the cohort was limited to CMV serostatus. Linkage disequilibrium might explain the correlated functional status among segregating V segments, but an unknown experimental factor could not be excluded. Specific HLA alleles were associated with 18,000 or so TCR beta sequences at a false discovery rate of 0.05 in a later analysis. A few of the identified cytomegalovirus-associated TCR beta chains were confirmed in vitro to be specific for cytomegalovirus antigens. The presence/absence analyses assumed that sequencing depth was roughly uniform across donors, and that assumption may not be true. According to a later analysis, most CMV-associated TCR beta chains appeared to be HLA-restricted, and the HLA associations seemed to be driven largely by CMV exposure. In a later analysis, TCR association rates were found to vary across HLA loci, with the most associated TCRs seen for DRB1 alleles and the fewest for HLA-C alleles. An association between a missense DCLRE1C variant and V-gene and J-gene trimming of TCR beta chains was found in a later genetic analysis and replicated in an independent cohort. A total of 150 or so TCR beta chains were listed by the study as associated with cytomegalovirus. In a later analysis, several top co-occurrence clusters were reported to appear linked to parvovirus B19, influenza, CMV and Epstein-Barr virus. When HLA alleles, especially DR and DQ, strongly co-occurred, attributing TCR associations to individual alleles was difficult. In both the original and validation cohorts, the classifier was reported to diagnose cytomegalovirus status with high specificity and sensitivity. An earlier analysis of 587 of the donors showed that most TCR beta V segments appeared in productive rearrangements either about 87% or about 30% of the time, which broadly matched IMGT annotations. The sequencing pipeline was judged likely to have produced a cluster of highly shared sequence variants as a technical artifact.

The cohort was made up of 500 to 850 healthy bone marrow donors. At the time of sampling, all cohort members were nominally healthy, though unrecorded immune exposures were likely present. The donor tested CMV seropositive and was one of the 289 seropositive cohort members. A peripheral blood sample was provided by each donor, and peripheral blood mononuclear cells were used for TCR beta sequencing. Genomic DNA was extracted from the blood cell samples with the Qiagen DNeasy Blood Extraction Kit. Libraries were made using the immunoSEQ multiplex PCR assay. For the multiplex PCR, a mixture combining 60 forward primers for TCR Vbeta segments and 13 reverse primers for TCR Jbeta segments was used. The CDR3 region of rearranged TCR beta genes was amplified from genomic DNA by a multiplex PCR assay. On the Illumina HiSeq System, the amplified TCR beta libraries were sequenced as 87-base-pair reads. The authors processed their data as follows. A later analysis counted about 80 million unique TCR beta chains across the 550 to 700 repertoires, and some 11 million of these chains were shared by at least two donors. A nearest-neighbor algorithm error-corrected the raw reads and collapsed the reads into unique sequences, merging closely related sequences to remove PCR and sequencing errors. V, D and J gene segments were assigned by aligning CDR3 sequences to IMGT reference sequences. Each retained sequence needed at least a six-nucleotide match to both a V gene segment and a J gene segment. A rearrangement counted as productive if the CDR3 had no stop codons and remained in frame with V and J, and every other rearrangement counted as non-productive. CDR3 was defined by IMGT convention, running from the second conserved V-encoded cysteine to the conserved J-encoded phenylalanine. The earlier analysis of more than 450 of the donors excluded sequences that lacked an unambiguous match to a single V gene segment. In an earlier analysis of approximately 590 of the donors, a V segment was called functional when productive rearrangements were above 56.7%, and segregating when the standard deviation between donors exceeded 5%. To diagnose cytomegalovirus status from the catalog of TCR beta chain sequences, a statistical classification framework was built. V and J gene assignment, in a later analysis, came from comparing TCR nucleotide sequences with IMGT/GENE-DB human TR gene sequences. The TCRdist pipeline was used in a later analysis to assign CDR3 sequences and most-parsimonious VDJ recombination scenarios. In a later analysis, each TCR beta chain was defined by its CDR3 amino acid sequence together with its V-gene family, and reads lacking a unique V-gene family were excluded. To address suspected cross-contamination and a sequencing artifact, a later analysis removed several hundred highly shared, low-generation-probability nucleotide sequences. For each public chain, a later analysis derived a clonal expansion index from normalized ranks of inferred template counts within each repertoire. In a later analysis, generation probabilities were computed with a VDJ recombination model fitted to out-of-frame rearrangements, and the resulting probabilities were checked against IGoR. A later analysis scored TCR-TCR, TCR-HLA and TCR-CMV co-occurrence with hypergeometric tests, applying a repertoire-size bias correction to TCR pairs. In a later analysis, false discovery rates were estimated by permuting HLA or CMV assignments 20 times. In a later analysis, co-occurring TCRs were grouped with DBSCAN, and TCRdist sequence similarity was added when clustering was performed within HLA-allele-positive subsets. Co-occurrence clustering excluded repertoires with fewer than 30,000 or more than 120,000 public chains, plus five with anomalous nucleotide sharing. TCRdb took this table from immuneACCESS and kept in-frame rearrangements with V and J called. Such tables lack part of the clones; where checked against another copy, unresolved V genes explain under half of the gap, and the rest is unexplained. V, J and clone size were drawn from that table, and D and trimming were deduced from the DNA. This sample is represented by some 160,000 clones; around 84% of them were singletons. The top ten constitute about 2.4% of the sample.

The receptor was derived from a man aged 25-45 years in good health and CMV-seropositive. The sequenced sample consisted of PBMCs.

The sequenced DNA: TGTGCCAGCAGCCTCCGGGACAGGGGCTCCTATGGCTACACCTTC. Its protein product is CASSLRDRGSYGYTF. The chain joins TRBV5-4 to TRBJ1-2, and 10 junctional nucleotides match TRBD1. The CDR3 has 15 amino acids, counting the end cysteine and phenylalanine. Here the CDR3 DNA is all that survives: 45 bases in frame from base 1. V is trimmed back by 4 bases and J by 4 bases, and the junction contains 7 bases that no gene match accounts for. Based on the germline V gene (reference sequence), the CDR1 and CDR2 sequences are SGHNT and YYREEE.